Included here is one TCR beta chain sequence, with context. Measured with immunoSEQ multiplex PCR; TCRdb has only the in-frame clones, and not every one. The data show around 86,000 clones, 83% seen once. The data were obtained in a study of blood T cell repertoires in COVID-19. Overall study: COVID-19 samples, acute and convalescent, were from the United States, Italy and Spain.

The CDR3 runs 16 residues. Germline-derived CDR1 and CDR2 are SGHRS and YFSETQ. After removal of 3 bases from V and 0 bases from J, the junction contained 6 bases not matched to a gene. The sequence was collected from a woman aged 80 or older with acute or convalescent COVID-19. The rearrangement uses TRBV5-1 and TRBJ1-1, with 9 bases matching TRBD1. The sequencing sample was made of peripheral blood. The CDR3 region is CASSSGQGMMNTEAFF. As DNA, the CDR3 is TGCGCCAGCAGCTCCGGACAGGGGATGATGAACACTGAAGCTTTCTTT.